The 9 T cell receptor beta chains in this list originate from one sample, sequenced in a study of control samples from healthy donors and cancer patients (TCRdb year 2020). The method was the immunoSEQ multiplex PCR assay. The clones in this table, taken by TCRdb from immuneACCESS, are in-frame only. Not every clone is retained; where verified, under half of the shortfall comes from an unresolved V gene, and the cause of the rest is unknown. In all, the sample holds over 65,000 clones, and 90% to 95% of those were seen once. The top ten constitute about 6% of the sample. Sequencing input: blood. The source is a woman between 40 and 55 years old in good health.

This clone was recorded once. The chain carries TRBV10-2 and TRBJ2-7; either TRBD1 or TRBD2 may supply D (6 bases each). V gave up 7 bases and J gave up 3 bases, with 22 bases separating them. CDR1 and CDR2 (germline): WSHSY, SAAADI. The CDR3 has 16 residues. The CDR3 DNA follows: TGCGCCAGCACGGAGGGGGGACAAGACGGACTCTACGAGCAGTACTTC. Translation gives CASTEGGQDGLYEQYF.

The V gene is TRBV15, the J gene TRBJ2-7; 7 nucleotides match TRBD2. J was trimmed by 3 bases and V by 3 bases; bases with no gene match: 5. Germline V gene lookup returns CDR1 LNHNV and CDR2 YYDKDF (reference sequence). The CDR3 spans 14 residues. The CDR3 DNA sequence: TGTGCCACCAGCAGGGGAGGGGCTATCTACGAGCAGTACTTC. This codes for CATSRGGAIYEQYF.

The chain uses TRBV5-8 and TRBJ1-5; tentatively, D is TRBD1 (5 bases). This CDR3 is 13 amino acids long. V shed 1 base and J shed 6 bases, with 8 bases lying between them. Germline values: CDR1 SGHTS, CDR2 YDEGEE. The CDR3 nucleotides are TGTGCCAGCAGCTTGACGCAGGGTCAGCCCCAGCATTTT. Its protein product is CASSLTQGQPQHF.

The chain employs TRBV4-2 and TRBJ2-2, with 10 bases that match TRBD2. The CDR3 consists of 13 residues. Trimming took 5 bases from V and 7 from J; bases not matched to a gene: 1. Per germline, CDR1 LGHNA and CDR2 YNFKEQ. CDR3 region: CASSRTSGGELFF. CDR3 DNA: TGTGCCAGCAGCAGGACTAGCGGCGGGGAGCTGTTTTTT.

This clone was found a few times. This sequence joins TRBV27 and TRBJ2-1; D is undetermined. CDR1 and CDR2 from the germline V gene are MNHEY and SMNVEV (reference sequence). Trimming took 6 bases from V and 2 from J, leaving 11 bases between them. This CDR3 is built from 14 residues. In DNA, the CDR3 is TGTGCCAGCAGCCAGTCTGGGACCTACAATGAGCAGTTCTTC. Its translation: CASSQSGTYNEQFF.

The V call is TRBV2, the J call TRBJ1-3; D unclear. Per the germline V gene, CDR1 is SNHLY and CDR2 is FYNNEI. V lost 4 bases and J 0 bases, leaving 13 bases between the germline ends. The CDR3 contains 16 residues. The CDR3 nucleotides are TGTGCCAGCAGTGTCCAACAGCCGAACTCTGGAAACACCATATATTTT. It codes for CASSVQQPNSGNTIYF.

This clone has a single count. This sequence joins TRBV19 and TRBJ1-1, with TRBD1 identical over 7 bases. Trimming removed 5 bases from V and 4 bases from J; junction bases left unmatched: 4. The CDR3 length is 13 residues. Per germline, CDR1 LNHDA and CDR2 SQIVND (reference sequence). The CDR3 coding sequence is TGTGCCAGTAGTCCAACAGGGGTCACTGAAGCTTTCTTT. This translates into CASSPTGVTEAFF.

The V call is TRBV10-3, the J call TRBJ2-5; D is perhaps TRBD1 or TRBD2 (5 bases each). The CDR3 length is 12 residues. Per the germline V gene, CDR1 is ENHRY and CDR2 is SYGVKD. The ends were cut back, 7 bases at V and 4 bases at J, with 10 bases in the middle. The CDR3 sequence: CAIKGDPETQYF. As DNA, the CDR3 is TGTGCCATCAAAGGGGACCCAGAGACCCAGTACTTC.

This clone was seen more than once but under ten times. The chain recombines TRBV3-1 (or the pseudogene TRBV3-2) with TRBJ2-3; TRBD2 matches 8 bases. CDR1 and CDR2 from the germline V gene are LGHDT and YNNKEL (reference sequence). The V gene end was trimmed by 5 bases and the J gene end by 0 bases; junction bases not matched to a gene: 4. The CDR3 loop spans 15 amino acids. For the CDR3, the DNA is TGTGCCAGCAGCTTACTAGCGGCTAGCACAGATACGCAGTATTTT. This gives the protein CASSLLAASTDTQYF.